This T cell receptor (beta chain) originates from a study of a mutant IDH1 vaccine in newly diagnosed glioma. Study summary: Previous treatment comprised radiotherapy, temozolomide, or both, mostly both. Whole-study results and caveats: Of the patients, 80% to 95% had vaccine-induced immune responses. The authors found pseudoprogression apparently unrelated to changes in top peripheral T cell clonotypes.

Data came from immunoSEQ multiplex PCR; TCRdb stores just in-frame clones and leaves some out. This table holds about 16,000 clones, nearly 97% found once. Time point specified: baseline, week 1 (first vaccination visit). Stated treatment: pre-vaccination baseline after standard-of-care therapy. Each donor presented with a new WHO grade 3 or 4 astrocytoma that tested IDH1-mutant and showed ATRX loss. CDR1 is MNHEY and CDR2 is SVGAGI in the germline V gene. CDR3 length: 13 amino acids. Trimming stripped 0 bases from V and 5 bases from J, with 7 bases between. Details on this clone: No antigen is known for it.

The chain uses TRBV6-5 and TRBJ1-1; D is possibly TRBD1 (5 bases). The sequence was obtained from a woman between 18 and 29 years old with glioma. Some clones in this sample may be carry-over from other donors' samples. The material was peripheral blood mononuclear cells (PBMCs), obtained from a glioma patient treated with radiotherapy, temozolomide or both. As DNA, the CDR3 is TGTGCCAGCAGTTACTCGAGGGGTACTGAAGCTTTCTTT. This gives the protein CASSYSRGTEAFF.